The 21 T cell receptor beta chains below were found in one sample sequenced in a study of T cells in Graves' hyperthyroidism and ophthalmopathy. Amplified TCR beta CDR3 regions came from RNA transcripts. Researchers ran a first-round RT-PCR on the TCR CDR3 using the HTBI primer set. MiXCR, run by TCRdb on the multiplex PCR reads, gives a single entry per CDR3 protein. There are some 380,000 distinct CDR3 sequences in the sample; approximately 12% occur only once, and about a fifth lies in the top ten. Sequencing was performed on blood. The receptors here all came from a young man with Graves' hyperthyroidism that later progressed to Graves' ophthalmopathy.

This clonotype was recorded at least ten times. The V and J genes are TRBV20-1 and TRBJ1-1, with D unclear. This CDR3 is built from 13 residues. The germline V gene has CDR1 DFQATT and CDR2 SNEGSKA (reference sequence). Between the trimmed V and J ends, which lost 6 bases and 5 bases, there was a span of 16 bases. As DNA, the CDR3 is TGCAGTGCCCTGCCGAGCGGCATGACTGAAGCTTTCTTT. It codes for CSALPSGMTEAFF.

A note on this clonotype: A much larger clone lies a single base off, so this may be a read error. This sequence joins TRBV28 and TRBJ1-4, with D uncertain. The germline gives CDR1 MDHEN, CDR2 SYDVKM. The CDR3 length is 15 residues. Here the CDR3 DNA reads TGTGCCAGCTGTTTATTACAACTTCCCATAGAAAAACTGTTTTTT. Translation: CASCLLQLPIEKLFF. The whole variable domain, remainder taken from reference TRBV28 and TRBJ1-4, is DVKVTQSSRYLVKRTGEKVFLECVQDMDHENMFWYRQDPGLGLRLIYFSYDVKMKEKGDIPEGYSVSREKKERFSLILESASTNQTSMYLCASCLLQLPIEKLFFGSGTQLSVL.

The chain recombines TRBV28 with TRBJ2-7; the D is unclear. The CDR3 covers 14 residues. Trimming stripped 3 bases from V and 3 bases from J, with 12 bases between. Germline CDR1 is MDHEN and CDR2 is SYDVKM. In DNA form, the CDR3 reads TGTGCCAGCAGTTTCAGACACCTCCTCTACGAGCAGTACTTC. This translates into CASSFRHLLYEQYF.

This clonotype appeared a few times. This rearrangement joins TRBV3-1 to TRBJ1-6; TRBD1 aligns across 8 bases. Losses at the gene ends were 3 bases for V and 8 bases for J; bases not matched to a gene: 12. Germline V gene sequence: CDR1 LGHDT, CDR2 YNNKEL (reference sequence). CDR3 length: 17 residues. The CDR3 is CASSQDGWGQVYSPLHF. CDR3 in DNA: TGTGCCAGCAGCCAGGACGGATGGGGACAGGTTTATTCACCCCTCCACTTT.

This clonotype was observed many times. The gene calls are TRBV6-2 or TRBV6-3 and TRBJ2-7; D may be TRBD1 (5 bases). The CDR3 sequence is 16 residues long. The germline gives CDR1 MNHEY, CDR2 SVGEGT. V was shortened by 0 bases and J by 1 base, with 13 bases between the two germline ends. In DNA, the CDR3 is TGTGCCAGCAGTTACTCCGCGGCAGGGAAATCCTACGAGCAGTACTTC. Translation gives CASSYSAAGKSYEQYF.

This clonotype was counted at least ten times. The chain employs TRBV12-3 or TRBV12-4 and TRBJ2-5; 7 bases align to TRBD2. The J segment lost 3 bases and the V segment lost 6 bases, leaving 4 bases of the junction unmatched. There are 13 residues in the CDR3. The CDR3 coding sequence is TGTGCCAGCAGCCCCCGGGGGGAAGAGACCCAGTACTTC. It translates to CASSPRGEETQYF.

This clonotype was counted many times. V and J are TRBV2 and TRBJ1-5, with TRBD1 matching over 10 bases. V shed 7 bases and J 2 bases; nucleotides not matched to a gene: 5. The CDR3 sequence is 15 residues long. CDR1 is SNHLY, CDR2 FYNNEI, per germline. The CDR3 region is CASNPGTGGNQPQHF. CDR3 sequence (DNA): TGTGCCAGCAATCCCGGGACAGGGGGCAATCAGCCCCAGCATTTT.

The J gene is TRBJ1-1, the V gene TRBV5-1, with D perhaps TRBD1 (6 bases). Trimming left V 7 bases short and J 8 bases short, with 12 bases between. The CDR3 contains 11 residues. Germline CDR1 reads SGHRS; CDR2 reads YFSETQ. CDR3 DNA: TGCGCCAGCCGGTGGGGGCTCGAAGCTTTCTTT. It translates to CASRWGLEAFF.

There are a few counts of this clonotype. The chain joins TRBV29-1 to TRBJ2-3; 8 bases map to TRBD2. The V gene end was trimmed by 3 bases and the J gene end by 3 bases; junction bases not matched to a gene: 8. The CDR3 runs to 15 residues. Germline CDR1 reads SQVTM; CDR2 reads ANQGSEA. The CDR3 loop reads CSVEISGVGTDTQYF. CDR3 in DNA: TGCAGCGTTGAGATTAGCGGGGTCGGGACAGATACGCAGTATTTT.

CDR3 coding DNA: TGTGCCAGCAGCCAGGGTACCGGGACATCGGGGAATCAGCCCCAGCATTTT. Protein: CASSQGTGTSGNQPQHF. The chain employs TRBV4-2 and TRBJ1-5; a weak D match, TRBD1 (6 bases). Germline V gene sequence: CDR1 LGHNA, CDR2 YNFKEQ. Trimming removed 3 bases at V and 4 bases at J, with 19 bases between. CDR3 size: 17 residues.

The V and J genes are TRBV19 and TRBJ2-7, with 8 positions matching TRBD1. V was clipped by 8 bases and J by 4 bases; unmatched bases: 10. Germline values: CDR1 LNHDA, CDR2 SQIVND (reference sequence). This CDR3 spans 14 amino acids. The CDR3 loop is CASPKQTGAYEQYF. CDR3 bases: TGTGCCAGTCCCAAACAGACAGGGGCGTACGAGCAGTACTTC.

This clonotype was picked up many times. CDR3 loop: CATSRPPGQGGEQYF. DNA for the CDR3: TGTGCCACCAGCAGACCCCCGGGACAGGGTGGTGAGCAGTACTTC. J is TRBJ2-7 and V is TRBV15; 9 bases line up with TRBD1. CDR3 length equals 15 residues. CDR1 and CDR2 from the germline V gene are LNHNV and YYDKDF (reference sequence). V dropped 2 bases and J dropped 7; count of bases not matched to a gene: 9.

As to this clonotype: A read error may be the cause here, since a much bigger clone is one base away. The CDR3 does not end in the conserved phenylalanine or tryptophan, so this is likely a read error. The chain uses TRBV20-1 and TRBJ1-5, with D tentatively TRBD1 (6 bases). The V end lost 2 bases, the J end lost 4 bases, and 9 bases lay between the germline ends. The germline V gene has CDR1 DFQATT and CDR2 SNEGSKA (reference sequence). This CDR3 spans 13 amino acids. The CDR3: CSARWTENQPQHS. CDR3 nucleotide sequence: TGCAGTGCTAGATGGACAGAGAATCAGCCCCAGCATTCT.

This clonotype showed up many times. The chain couples TRBV12-5 to TRBJ2-1; 11 nucleotides line up with TRBD2. CDR1 is LGHNT, CDR2 FRNRAP, per germline. The J segment lost 4 bases and the V segment lost 5 bases, leaving 4 bases of the junction unmatched. The CDR3 has 15 amino acids. Here the CDR3 reads CASGPGLAAYNEQFF. DNA of the CDR3: TGTGCTAGTGGTCCGGGACTAGCGGCGTACAATGAGCAGTTCTTC.

This clonotype was observed at least ten times. The chain employs TRBV2 and TRBJ1-1; 7 positions agree with TRBD1. Losses at the gene ends were 8 bases for V and 2 bases for J; bases not matched to a gene: 14. This CDR3 comprises 16 residues. Germline V CDR1 and CDR2: SNHLY, FYNNEI. The CDR3: CASHLRGQAKNTEAFF. The CDR3 DNA reads as TGTGCCAGCCATCTTCGCGGACAGGCCAAAAACACTGAAGCTTTCTTT.

This clonotype showed up just a few times. Germline is not matched at one junction end, which may reflect a read error. Here the CDR3 DNA reads TGTGCCGGCAGTTTATGGTCCCACGAGCAGTACTTC. It specifies CAGSLWSHEQYF. The V and J genes are TRBV28 and TRBJ2-7, with D uncertain. This CDR3 has 12 amino acids. CDR1 and CDR2 from the germline V gene are MDHEN and SYDVKM.

V gene TRBV6-9 combines with J gene TRBJ2-1, with D tentatively TRBD1 or TRBD2 (5 bases each). V was clipped by 3 bases and J by 0 bases, with 9 bases between them. The CDR3 loop spans 15 amino acids. CDR1 is MNHGY, CDR2 SVAAGI, per germline. The CDR3 is CASSYMGDSYNEQFF. CDR3 sequence (DNA): TGTGCCAGCAGTTACATGGGGGACTCCTACAATGAGCAGTTCTTC.

This clonotype has a handful of counts. The chain joins TRBV9 to TRBJ2-5, with TRBD2 as a possible D gene (6 bases). The CDR3 covers 14 residues. Germline V lookup: CDR1 SGDLS, CDR2 YYNGEE. V shed 0 bases and J shed 9 bases, with 15 bases lying between them. CDR3: CASSVDTSWEAQYF. The CDR3 bases are TGTGCCAGCAGCGTAGATACTAGCTGGGAGGCCCAGTACTTC.

This clonotype has just a few counts. The chain links TRBV11-2 to TRBJ2-7, with D perhaps being TRBD1 or TRBD2 (5 bases each). Germline V CDR1 and CDR2: SGHAT, FQNNGV. V gave up 1 base and J gave up 0 bases, with 13 bases separating them. CDR3 length equals 16 residues. Written as DNA, the CDR3 is TGTGCCAGCAGCTTAGTTCGGGGCCCTGGCTCCTACGAGCAGTACTTC. It specifies CASSLVRGPGSYEQYF.

The rearrangement links TRBV4-1 to TRBJ2-1; 9 bases fit TRBD1. The germline CDR1 and CDR2 sequences are MGHRA and YSYEKL. J lost 4 bases, V lost 1 base, and 2 bases had no gene match. The CDR3 runs 15 residues. The CDR3 is CASSQGQGGYNEQFF. CDR3 bases: TGCGCCAGCAGCCAAGGACAGGGGGGGTACAATGAGCAGTTCTTC.

In its sample, this clonotype was seen a few times. The chain links TRBV7-3 to TRBJ2-1, with 11 positions matching TRBD2. The V and J ends lost 8 bases and 7 bases, in that order; junction bases with no gene match: 10. Germline assignment: CDR1 SGHTA and CDR2 FQGTGA. The CDR3 is 15 residues long. The chain's CDR3 is CASSLAGGPRNEQFF. The CDR3 DNA sequence: TGTGCCAGCTCCTTAGCGGGGGGGCCGAGGAATGAGCAGTTCTTC.